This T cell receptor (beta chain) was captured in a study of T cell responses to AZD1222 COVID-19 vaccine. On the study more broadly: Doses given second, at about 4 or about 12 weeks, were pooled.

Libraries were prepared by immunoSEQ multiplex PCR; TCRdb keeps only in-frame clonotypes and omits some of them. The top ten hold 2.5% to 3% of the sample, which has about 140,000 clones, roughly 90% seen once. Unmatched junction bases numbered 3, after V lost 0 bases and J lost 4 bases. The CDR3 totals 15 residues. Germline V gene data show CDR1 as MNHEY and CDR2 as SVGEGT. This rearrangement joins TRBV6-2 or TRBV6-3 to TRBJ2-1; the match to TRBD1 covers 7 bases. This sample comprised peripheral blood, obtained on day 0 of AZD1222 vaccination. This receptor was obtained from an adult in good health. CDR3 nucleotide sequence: TGTGCCAGCAGTTACTCCGGGACAGTGTACAATGAGCAGTTCTTC. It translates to CASSYSGTVYNEQFF.